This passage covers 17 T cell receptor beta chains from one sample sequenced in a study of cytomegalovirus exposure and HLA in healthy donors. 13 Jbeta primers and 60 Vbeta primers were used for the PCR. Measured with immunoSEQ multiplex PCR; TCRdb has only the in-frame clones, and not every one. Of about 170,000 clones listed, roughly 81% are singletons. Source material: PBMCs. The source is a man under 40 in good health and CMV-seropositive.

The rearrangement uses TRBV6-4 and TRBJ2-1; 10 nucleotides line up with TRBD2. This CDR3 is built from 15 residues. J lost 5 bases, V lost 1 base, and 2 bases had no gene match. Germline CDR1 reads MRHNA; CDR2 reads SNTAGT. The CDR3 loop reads CASSDFTSGDNEQFF. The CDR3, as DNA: TGTGCCAGCAGTGACTTTACTAGCGGGGACAATGAGCAGTTCTTC.

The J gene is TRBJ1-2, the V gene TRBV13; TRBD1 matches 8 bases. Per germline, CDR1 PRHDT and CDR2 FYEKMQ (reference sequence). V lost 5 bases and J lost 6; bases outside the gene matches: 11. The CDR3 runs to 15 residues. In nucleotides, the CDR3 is TGTGCCAGCAGCGTCCCCGGGACAGGAGTGGATGGCTACACCTTC. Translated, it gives CASSVPGTGVDGYTF.

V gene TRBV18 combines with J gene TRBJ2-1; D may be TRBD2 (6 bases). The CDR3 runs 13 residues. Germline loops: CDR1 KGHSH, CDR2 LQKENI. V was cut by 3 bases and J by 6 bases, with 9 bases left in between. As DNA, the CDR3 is TGTGCCAGCTCACCTCGGGGGATCAATGAGCAGTTCTTC. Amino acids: CASSPRGINEQFF.

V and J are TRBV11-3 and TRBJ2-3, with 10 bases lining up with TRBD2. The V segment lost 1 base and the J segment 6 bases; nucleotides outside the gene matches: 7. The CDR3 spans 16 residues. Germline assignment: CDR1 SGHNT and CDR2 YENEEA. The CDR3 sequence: CASSLASGSGPDTQYF. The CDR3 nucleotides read TGTGCCAGCAGCTTAGCTAGCGGGAGTGGTCCGGATACGCAGTATTTT.

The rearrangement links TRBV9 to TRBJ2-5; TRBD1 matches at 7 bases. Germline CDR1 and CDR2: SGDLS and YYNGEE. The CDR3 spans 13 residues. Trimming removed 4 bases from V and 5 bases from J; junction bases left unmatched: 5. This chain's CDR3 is CASSLQGTETQYF. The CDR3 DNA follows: TGTGCCAGCAGCTTACAGGGGACCGAGACCCAGTACTTC.

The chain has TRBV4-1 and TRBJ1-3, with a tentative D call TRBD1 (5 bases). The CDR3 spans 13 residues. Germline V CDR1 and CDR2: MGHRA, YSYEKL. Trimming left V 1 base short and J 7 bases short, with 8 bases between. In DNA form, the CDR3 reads TGCGCCAGCAGCCAAGTGGGGGGGAACACCATATATTTT. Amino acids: CASSQVGGNTIYF.

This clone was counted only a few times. The CDR3 reads CASSIDGREIVPQHF. The CDR3 nucleotides are TGTGCCAGTAGTATAGACGGCCGGGAAATTGTTCCCCAGCATTTT. This chain joins TRBV19 and TRBJ1-5; D gene ambiguous. Germline CDR1 LNHDA, CDR2 SQIVND (reference sequence). The CDR3 sequence is 15 residues long. Trimming stripped 0 bases from V and 10 bases from J, with 16 bases between.

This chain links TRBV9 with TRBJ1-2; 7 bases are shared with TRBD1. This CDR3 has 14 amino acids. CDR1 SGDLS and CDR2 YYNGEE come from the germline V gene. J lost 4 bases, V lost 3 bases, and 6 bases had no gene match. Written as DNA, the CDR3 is TGTGCCAGCAGCGGTAACAGGGGTAGCTATGGCTACACCTTC. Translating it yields CASSGNRGSYGYTF.

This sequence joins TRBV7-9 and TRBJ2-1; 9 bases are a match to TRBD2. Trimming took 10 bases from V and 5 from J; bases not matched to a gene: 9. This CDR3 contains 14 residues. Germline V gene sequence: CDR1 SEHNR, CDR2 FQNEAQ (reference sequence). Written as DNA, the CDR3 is TGTGCCATCGATAGCGGGAGATGGAACAATGAGCAGTTCTTC. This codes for CAIDSGRWNNEQFF.

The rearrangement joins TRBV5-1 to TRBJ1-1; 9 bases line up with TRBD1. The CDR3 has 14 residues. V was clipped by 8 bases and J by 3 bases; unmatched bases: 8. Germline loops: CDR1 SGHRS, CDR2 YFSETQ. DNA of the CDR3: TGCGCCAGTAAACAGGGGGCTGAGGACACTGAAGCTTTCTTT. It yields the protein CASKQGAEDTEAFF.

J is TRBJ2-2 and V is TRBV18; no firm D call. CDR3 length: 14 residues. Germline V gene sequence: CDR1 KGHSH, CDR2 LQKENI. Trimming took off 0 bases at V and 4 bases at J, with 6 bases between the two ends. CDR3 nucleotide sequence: TGTGCCAGCTCACCACCAGAGGTCACCGGGGAGCTGTTTTTT. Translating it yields CASSPPEVTGELFF. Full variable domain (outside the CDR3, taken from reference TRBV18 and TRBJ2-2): NAGVMQNPRHLVRRRGQEARLRCSPMKGHSHVYWYRQLPEEGLKFMVYLQKENIIDESGMPKERFSAEFPKEGPSILRIQQVVRGDSAAYFCASSPPEVTGELFFGEGSRLTVL.

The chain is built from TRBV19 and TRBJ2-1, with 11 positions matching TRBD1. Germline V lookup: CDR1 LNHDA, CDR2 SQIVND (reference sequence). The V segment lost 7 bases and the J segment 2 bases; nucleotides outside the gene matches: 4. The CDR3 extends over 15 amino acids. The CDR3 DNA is TGTGCCAGTACCAGGGGACAGGGGGCCTACAATGAGCAGTTCTTC. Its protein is CASTRGQGAYNEQFF.

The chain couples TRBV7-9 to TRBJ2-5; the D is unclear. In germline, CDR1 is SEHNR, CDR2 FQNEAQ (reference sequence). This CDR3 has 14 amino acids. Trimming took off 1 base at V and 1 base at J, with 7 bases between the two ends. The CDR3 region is CASSLVTFQETQYF. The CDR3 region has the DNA TGTGCCAGCAGCTTAGTTACTTTCCAAGAGACCCAGTACTTC.

CDR3 residues: CASSTLQGAYGYTF. CDR3 DNA sequence: TGTGCCAGTAGTACCCTACAGGGGGCTTATGGCTACACCTTC. V usage is TRBV19 and J usage is TRBJ1-2; TRBD1 agrees at 9 bases. V gave up 4 bases and J gave up 5 bases; unmatched junction bases: 5. Germline V gene sequence: CDR1 LNHDA, CDR2 SQIVND (reference sequence). The CDR3 totals 14 residues.

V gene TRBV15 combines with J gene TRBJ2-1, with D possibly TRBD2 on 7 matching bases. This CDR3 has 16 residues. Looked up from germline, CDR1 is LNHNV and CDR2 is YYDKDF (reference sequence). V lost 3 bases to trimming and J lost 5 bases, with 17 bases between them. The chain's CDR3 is CATSRGGGRADNEQFF. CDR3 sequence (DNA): TGTGCCACCAGCAGGGGGGGCGGGAGAGCCGACAATGAGCAGTTCTTC.

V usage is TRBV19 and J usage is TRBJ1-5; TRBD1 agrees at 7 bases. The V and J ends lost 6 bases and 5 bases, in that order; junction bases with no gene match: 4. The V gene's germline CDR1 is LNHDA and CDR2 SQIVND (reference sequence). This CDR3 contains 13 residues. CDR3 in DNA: TGTGCCAGTAGGAACAGGGGTGATCAGCCCCAGCATTTT. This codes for CASRNRGDQPQHF.

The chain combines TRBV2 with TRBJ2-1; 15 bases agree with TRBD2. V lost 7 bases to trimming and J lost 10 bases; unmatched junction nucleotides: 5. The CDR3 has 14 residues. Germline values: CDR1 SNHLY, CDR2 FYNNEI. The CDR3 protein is CASTKGLAGGEQFF. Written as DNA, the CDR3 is TGTGCCAGCACCAAGGGACTAGCGGGAGGAGAGCAGTTCTTC.